This record concerns one TCR beta chain sequence. V dropped 0 bases and J dropped 15 bases, with 14 bases sitting between them. CDR3 length equals 13 residues. CDR1 is LGHNA and CDR2 is YSLEER in the germline V gene. The entry originates in a study of shared clonotypes between healthy human individuals. TCRdb's copy holds only in-frame clones and misses some; the assay was immunoSEQ multiplex PCR. The sample lists 950,000 to 1,200,000 clones, approximately 80% seen once, with almost 0.9% in the top ten. The chain couples TRBV4-3 to TRBJ1-4, with D unclear. Sequencing was done on a sample of memory CD4+ T cells from PBMCs. Stated subset: CD45RA-negative fraction. The sequence was obtained from a man aged 18-30 years in good health. Some clones in this sample may be carry-over from other donors' samples. CDR3 DNA sequence: TGCGCCAGCAGCCAAGATCCTGGCCGGGGATTGTTTTTT. This encodes CASSQDPGRGLFF.